The TCR beta chain described here comes from a study of tumor and adjacent non-tumor tissue in lung cancer. Looking at the study overall: The cohort had under 15 adenocarcinoma, 2 squamous cell and 1 small cell patients. Each sample yielded roughly 4 million productive TCRbeta reads on average. Study conclusions and caveats: In normal lung, the top 100 clones were significantly more dominant than in tumor. Higher tumor TCR diversity was associated with shorter survival.

Germline V gene sequence: CDR1 SEHNR, CDR2 FQNEAQ (reference sequence). The CDR3 covers 13 residues. As concerns this clonotype: Its specificity is unknown. Sequence at one end of the junction differs from germline and may be a read error.

No cell sorting was done before RNA was extracted from the tissue. More than 3 cm separated this lung sample from the edge of the tumor. A modified ARM-PCR protocol with three rounds of nested PCR amplified TCRbeta. MiXCR was run by TCRdb on the multiplex PCR reads, yielding one entry per CDR3 protein. Among roughly 74,000 distinct CDR3 sequences listed, just over 75% were seen once. This receptor was obtained from a man aged 65-85 years with non-small cell lung cancer. The chain couples TRBV7-9 to TRBJ1-1, with 9 bases matching TRBD1. The sequenced material came from distant non-tumor lung tissue. The CDR3 loop reads CDSRDREGSEAFF. CDR3 nucleotide sequence: TGTGACAGCCGGGACAGGGAGGGCAGTGAAGCTTTCTTT.